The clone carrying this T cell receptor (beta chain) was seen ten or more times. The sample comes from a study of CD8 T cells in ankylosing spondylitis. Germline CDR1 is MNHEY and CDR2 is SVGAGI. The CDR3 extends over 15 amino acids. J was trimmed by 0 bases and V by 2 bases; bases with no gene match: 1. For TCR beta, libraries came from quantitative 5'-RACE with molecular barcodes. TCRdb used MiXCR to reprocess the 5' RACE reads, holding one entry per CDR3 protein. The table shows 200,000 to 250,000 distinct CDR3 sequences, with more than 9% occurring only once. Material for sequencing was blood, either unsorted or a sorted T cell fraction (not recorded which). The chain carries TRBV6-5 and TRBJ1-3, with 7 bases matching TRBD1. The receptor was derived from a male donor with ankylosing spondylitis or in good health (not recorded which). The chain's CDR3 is CASSYRDSSGNTIYF. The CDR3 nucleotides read TGTGCCAGCAGTTACCGGGACAGCTCTGGAAACACCATATATTTT.